This TCR beta chain originates from a study of CXCR3-negative and CXCR3-positive naive CD8 T cells. Turning to this clonotype: No antigen is known for it.

Overall study results and limits: TRB CDR3s of CXCR3-positive naive cells were more hydrophobic than those of CXCR3-negative naive cells. Diversity in memory CD8+ cells fell much lower than the comparably high levels seen in both naive subsets. With respect to TRBV-TRBJ usage, naive CXCR3-negative and CXCR3-positive cells were similar; memory differed.

The authors prepared UMI-labeled TRB cDNA libraries by 5' RACE. No DNA is given; TCRdb re-called the 5' RACE reads and lists each CDR3 protein once. The sample's table shows approximately 140,000 distinct CDR3 sequences. The CDR3 runs 15 residues. Per germline, CDR1 MNHNY and CDR2 SVGAGI (reference sequence). Naive cells were sorted as CD45RO-, CCR7+, CD27+ and CD95-. The TCR comes from a human donor in good health. Some clones in this sample may be carry-over from other donors' samples. The sequencing input was naive CXCR3+ CD8+ T cells from blood. Subset defined: CD45RO-CCR7+CD27+CD95- naive CD8+ T cells expressing CXCR3 (TNR3+). The chain uses TRBV6-6 and TRBJ2-7; TCRdb's D call of TRBD1 is untestable without DNA. The CDR3 reads CASSSGAGWVHEQYF.